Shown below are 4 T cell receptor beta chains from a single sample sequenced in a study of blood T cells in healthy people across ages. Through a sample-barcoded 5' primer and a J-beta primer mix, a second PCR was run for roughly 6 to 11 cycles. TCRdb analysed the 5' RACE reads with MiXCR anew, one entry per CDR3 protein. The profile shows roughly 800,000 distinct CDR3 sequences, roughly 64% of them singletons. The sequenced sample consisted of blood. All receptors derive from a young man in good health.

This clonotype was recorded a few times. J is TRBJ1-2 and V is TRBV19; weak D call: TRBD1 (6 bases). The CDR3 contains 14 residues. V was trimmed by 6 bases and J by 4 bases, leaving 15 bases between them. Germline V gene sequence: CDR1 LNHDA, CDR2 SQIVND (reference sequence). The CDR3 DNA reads TGTGCCAGTAGACCCGCGACAGGAACCTATGGCTACACCTTC. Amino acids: CASRPATGTYGYTF.

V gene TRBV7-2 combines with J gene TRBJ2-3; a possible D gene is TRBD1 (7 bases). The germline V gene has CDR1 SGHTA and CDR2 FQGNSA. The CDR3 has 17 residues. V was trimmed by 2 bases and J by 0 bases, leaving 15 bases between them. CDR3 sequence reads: CASSLRQGGFSTDTQYF. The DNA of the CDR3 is TGTGCCAGCAGCTTAAGGCAGGGGGGCTTTAGCACAGATACGCAGTATTTT.

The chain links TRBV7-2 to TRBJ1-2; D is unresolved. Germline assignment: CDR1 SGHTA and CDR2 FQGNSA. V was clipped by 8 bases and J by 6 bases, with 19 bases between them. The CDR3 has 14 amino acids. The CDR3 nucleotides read TGTGCCAGCTCCCCGGCCCGGTCAGTCAATGGCTACACCTTC. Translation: CASSPARSVNGYTF.

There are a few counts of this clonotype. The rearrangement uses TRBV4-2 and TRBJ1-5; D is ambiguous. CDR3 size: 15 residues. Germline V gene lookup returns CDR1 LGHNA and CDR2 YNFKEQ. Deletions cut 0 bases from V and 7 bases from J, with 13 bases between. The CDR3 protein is CASSQDRGNRQPQHF. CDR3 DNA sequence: TGTGCCAGCAGCCAAGATCGAGGAAACCGCCAGCCCCAGCATTTT.